This T cell receptor beta chain was sequenced in a study of blood T cell repertoires in COVID-19. About the study: Samples representing acute and convalescent COVID-19 were sourced from the United States, Italy and Spain.

Followed over time, Seattle patients had been enrolled while infection was active. The germline CDR1 and CDR2 sequences are LGHDT and YNNKEL (reference sequence). The CDR3 consists of 18 residues. With 5 bases removed from V and 7 bases from J, the gap between germline ends came to 24 bases. As originally analysed: Reference gene primers were amplified, and this amplification served to estimate nucleated cell counts. Here immunoSEQ multiplex PCR was the method, and the copy in TCRdb shows in-frame clones only, minus some. That table supplies the V and J calls and clone size; D and trimming were determined from the DNA. The table records 140,000 to 150,000 clones, 70% to 90% of them present only once.

This clonotype was obtained from a woman in her sixties or seventies with COVID-19, enrolled during active disease. Material: peripheral blood. The rearrangement joins TRBV3-1 (or the pseudogene TRBV3-2) to TRBJ1-6; a possible D gene is TRBD1 (6 bases). The CDR3: CASSSDYSGERKNSPLHF. The CDR3 DNA is TGTGCCAGCAGCTCAGATTATTCAGGGGAGAGGAAGAATTCACCCCTCCACTTT.